The sequence of this T cell receptor (beta chain) was determined in a study of long-term antiretroviral therapy in people with HIV. General observations from the study: Older ART regimens may have been in use when blood was drawn between about 2004 and 2018.

The V and J ends lost 5 bases and 6 bases respectively, with 11 bases between them. The V gene's germline CDR1 is MNHNY and CDR2 SVGAGI (reference sequence). There are 13 residues in the CDR3. A v3.0 immunoSEQ assay was performed at survey level. Method: immunoSEQ multiplex PCR; TCRdb's copy keeps in-frame clones and lacks some. This sample has 15,000 to 20,000 clones, with around 90% found just once. There were no participants with HIV treated outside the United States. The samples, holding about 0.85-10 million cryopreserved PBMC, were thawed before DNA extraction was carried out. To note about this clone: Its specificity is unknown.

The receptor was derived from a man younger than 30 with HIV. Sequenced material: unsorted PBMCs, taken 2.1 years after starting antiretroviral therapy. This chain joins TRBV6-6 and TRBJ1-5, with D possibly TRBD1 on 5 matching bases. CDR3 in amino acids: CASSPVGVQPQHF. The CDR3 coding sequence is TGTGCCAGCAGTCCCGTGGGGGTTCAGCCCCAGCATTTT.